This is a list of T cell receptor beta chains from one sample in a study of OX40 agonist ivuxolimab in advanced cancers. Measured with immunoSEQ multiplex PCR; TCRdb has only the in-frame clones, and not every one. The sample has about 32,000 clones, roughly 76% seen once. The sample here was CD4+ or CD8+ T cells sorted from blood, taken in a trial of the OX40 agonist ivuxolimab. The source is an adult with an advanced solid tumor such as melanoma, head and neck, liver or kidney cancer. Each CDR3 is given with its conserved first and last residue. The D gene is left open where the match is weak. Clone size is shown for a subset of rows, as once, few, many or a class of expanded clone.

.	TRBJ2-7	13	.	TRBV14	TGTGCCAGCAGCCAAGAAGGCAGTTACGAGCAGTACTTC	CASSQEGSYEQYF
.	TRBJ1-5	15	.	TRBV5-6	TGTGCCAGCAGCTTGGCCCTTACAGAAAATCAGCCCCAGCATTTT	CASSLALTENQPQHF
few	TRBJ1-2	16	TRBD1	TRBV10-3	TGTGCCATCAGTGAGCTAGGGACAGGGAGAAACTATGGCTACACCTTC	CAISELGTGRNYGYTF
.	TRBJ2-1	12	.	TRBV2	TGTGCCAGCAGGTTCGTGAGAGATGAGCAGTTCTTC	CASRFVRDEQFF
.	TRBJ2-2	16	TRBD2	TRBV30	TGTGCCTGGAGTGTTCGGGGGAGGGCCAGCACCGGGGAGCTGTTTTTT	CAWSVRGRASTGELFF
.	TRBJ2-7	15	TRBD2	TRBV11-2	TGTGCAACTGGGTTCGGGCGGGGGGGCCAGAACGAGCAGTACTTC	CATGFGRGGQNEQYF
.	TRBJ1-4	14	TRBD1	TRBV6-1	TGTGCCAGCAGTTGGACAGGTTTTAATGAAAAACTGTTTTTT	CASSWTGFNEKLFF
.	TRBJ2-3	16	TRBD1	TRBV5-5	TGTGCCAGCAGCACCCCCGGGACAGGGGTGACAGATACGCAGTATTTT	CASSTPGTGVTDTQYF
.	TRBJ2-3	11	.	TRBV5-8	TGTGCCAGCAGCTTGACAGATACGCAGTATTTT	CASSLTDTQYF
.	TRBJ2-7	15	.	TRBV9	TGTGCCAGCAGCGTATCGAATGGCGCGTTGAACGAGCAGTACTTC	CASSVSNGALNEQYF
.	TRBJ1-6	15	.	TRBV6-5	TGTGCCAGCAGTTCCATGGGACTTGCGAATTCACCCCTCCACTTT	CASSSMGLANSPLHF
.	TRBJ1-2	14	TRBD1	TRBV28	TGTGCCAGCAGTTTACCAGGGGGCTCGGATGGCTACACCTTC	CASSLPGGSDGYTF
.	TRBJ1-2	13	.	TRBV27	TGTGCCAGCAGTTTAACATCTAACTATGGCTACACCTTC	CASSLTSNYGYTF
.	TRBJ2-3	13	TRBD2	TRBV18	TGTGCCAGCTCACTGGGACTAGAAGATACGCAGTATTTT	CASSLGLEDTQYF
.	TRBJ2-1	16	.	TRBV5-1	TGCGCCAGCAGCTTGGCCCCCGGAACAGGTCACAATGAGCAGTTCTTC	CASSLAPGTGHNEQFF
.	TRBJ1-2	14	.	TRBV7-2	TGTGCCAGCAGCTCTTTAGTTGGGAACTATGGCTACACCTTC	CASSSLVGNYGYTF
.	TRBJ2-7	13	.	TRBV5-5	TGTGCCAGCAGCTTGAGCCATTCCTACGAGCAGTACTTC	CASSLSHSYEQYF
.	TRBJ2-7	11	.	TRBV2	TGTGCCAGCAGTGCCTTATACGAGCAGTACTTC	CASSALYEQYF
.	TRBJ2-3	14	TRBD1	TRBV19	TGTGCCAGTAGTACGGGACAGGGAGGGCGTACGCAGTATTTT	CASSTGQGGRTQYF
.	TRBJ2-7	14	.	TRBV6-5	TGTGCCAGCAGTTACAACGTTGGAAGCTACGAGCAGTACTTC	CASSYNVGSYEQYF
.	TRBJ1-2	15	TRBD1	TRBV14	TGTGCCAGCAGCTTACGGACAGGGGGCATCTATGGCTACACCTTC	CASSLRTGGIYGYTF
.	TRBJ1-4	13	TRBD1	TRBV27	TGTGCCAGCAGTTGGGACAGGGGCAGGAAACTGTTTTTT	CASSWDRGRKLFF
.	TRBJ2-6	15	.	TRBV19	TGTGCCTCCAGGTTGCTTCTTGCTGGGGCCAACGTCCTGACTTTC	CASRLLLAGANVLTF
.	TRBJ1-1	14	.	TRBV7-6	TGTGCCAGCAGCTCTCACCAAGGAAGCCCTGAAGCTTTCTTT	CASSSHQGSPEAFF
.	TRBJ1-1	13	.	TRBV5-6	TGTGCCAGCAGCCCATCAGCGGGGGGGGTGGCTTTCTTT	CASSPSAGGVAFF
.	TRBJ1-6	15	.	TRBV5-4	TGTGCCAGCAGCTTGGCGGGGGGACGGAATTCACCCCTCCACTTT	CASSLAGGRNSPLHF
.	TRBJ1-2	15	TRBD1	TRBV2	TGTGCCAGCCTAAGGACAGGGGAGGGGGTCAGAGGCTACACCTTC	CASLRTGEGVRGYTF
once	TRBJ2-1	19	TRBD2	TRBV10-3	TGTGCCATCAGTGAGTCTGAGATAGCGGGAGCCCCCCTCTACAATGAGCAGTTCTTC	CAISESEIAGAPLYNEQFF
.	TRBJ1-2	14	TRBD1	TRBV19	TGTGCCAGTAGTCCAGCAGACAGGGCTTATGGCTACACCTTC	CASSPADRAYGYTF
.	TRBJ2-7	16	TRBD2	TRBV7-2	TGTGCCAGCAGCTTAGCACTAGCGGGAGCTCCCTACGAGCAGTACTTC	CASSLALAGAPYEQYF
.	TRBJ2-3	14	.	TRBV6-5	TGTGCCAGCAGTTACTCGAGGGAGGAGGATACGCAGTATTTT	CASSYSREEDTQYF
few	TRBJ2-1	15	TRBD2	TRBV7-2	TGTGCCAGCAGCTTGGGACTAGCGGGAACCAATGAGCAGTTCTTC	CASSLGLAGTNEQFF
.	TRBJ2-7	14	.	TRBV5-4	TGTGCCAGCAGCACCGGAGGGGGTTATGGCCAGCAGTACTTC	CASSTGGGYGQQYF
.	TRBJ2-3	14	TRBD1	TRBV7-8	TGTGCCAGCAGCTTTCAGGGGGCCACAGATACGCAGTATTTT	CASSFQGATDTQYF
few	TRBJ2-7	16	.	TRBV28	TGTGCCAGCAGACTGGTGGGACCCTTGGGCCCCTACGAGCAGTACTTC	CASRLVGPLGPYEQYF
.	TRBJ1-1	12	.	TRBV2	TGTGCCAGCAGTGTTAGCGGGACTGAAGCTTTCTTT	CASSVSGTEAFF
.	TRBJ2-7	13	.	TRBV11-2	TGTGCCAGCAGCTTAGGAGGACAGACTCGGCTGTACTTC	CASSLGGQTRLYF
once	TRBJ1-5	14	.	TRBV9	TGTGCCAGCAGCGTAGGCGGGGCAAATCAGCCCCAGCATTTT	CASSVGGANQPQHF
.	TRBJ1-1	13	.	TRBV2	TGTGCCAGCAGGACCTACAGGGACACTGAAGCTTTCTTT	CASRTYRDTEAFF
.	TRBJ2-1	16	.	TRBV12-1	TGTGCCACCCTATGGAAGCGCCTGAGCTCCTACAATGAGCAGTTCTTC	CATLWKRLSSYNEQFF
.	TRBJ2-7	14	TRBD2	TRBV28	TGTGCCAGCAGACGAGTAGCGGGAACCTACGAGCAGTACTTC	CASRRVAGTYEQYF
.	TRBJ2-3	11	.	TRBV7-9	TGTGCCAGCGGTAGCGCAGATACGCAGTATTTT	CASGSADTQYF
.	TRBJ2-5	12	TRBD2	TRBV2	TGTGCCAGCAAACTAGCGGGTGGGACCCAGTACTTC	CASKLAGGTQYF
.	TRBJ2-7	12	TRBD1	TRBV23-1	TGCGCCAAACGACAGGGCCCCTACGAGCAGTACTTC	CAKRQGPYEQYF
.	TRBJ2-7	15	TRBD1	TRBV5-1	TGCGCCAGCAGCCTCGGACAGGCCGTGACCTACGAGCAGTACTTC	CASSLGQAVTYEQYF
.	TRBJ2-5	16	TRBD1	TRBV7-9	TGTGCCAGCAGCCCGGGGACAGGGGCAATCCAAGAGACCCAGTACTTC	CASSPGTGAIQETQYF
once	TRBJ2-1	12	.	TRBV7-9	TGTGCCAGCAGCTTCGGAGGAATCGGCCAGTTCTTC	CASSFGGIGQFF
.	TRBJ1-6	14	.	TRBV9	TGTGCCAGCAGCGTAGGGCCCGAAGTGTCACCCCTCCACTTT	CASSVGPEVSPLHF
.	TRBJ1-1	16	.	TRBV5-6	TGTGCCAGCAGCAAGAAACCCAACTCAGGGGTTGGGGGAGCTTTCTTT	CASSKKPNSGVGGAFF
.	TRBJ1-6	15	.	TRBV30	TGTGCCTCCAATCTGGGCAGGGGAGTTAATTCACCCCTCCACTTT	CASNLGRGVNSPLHF
.	TRBJ2-7	15	.	TRBV30	TGTGCCTGGAGTGAGGACCGACGTCTTATCTACGAGCAGTACTTC	CAWSEDRRLIYEQYF
.	TRBJ2-3	14	TRBD2	TRBV6-1	TGTGCCAGCAGTGAAGCGGCGGGGGTTTATACGCAGTATTTT	CASSEAAGVYTQYF
.	TRBJ1-1	16	TRBD1	TRBV28	TGTGCCAGCAGTTTTATTGGGACAGGGCGGTACACTGAAGCTTTCTTT	CASSFIGTGRYTEAFF
.	TRBJ2-5	13	.	TRBV11-2	TGTGCCAGCAGCTTAGGAGGACAGACTCGGCTGTACTTC	CASSLGGQTRLYF
.	TRBJ1-2	14	TRBD1	TRBV6-5	TGTGCCAGCAGTTACCCGGGACAGCCCTATGGCTACACCTTC	CASSYPGQPYGYTF
.	TRBJ1-1	11	.	TRBV19	TGTGCCAGTTACTTTGACCTTGAAGCTTTCTTT	CASYFDLEAFF
.	TRBJ2-5	14	TRBD1	TRBV2	TGTGCCAGCAGTGTAAATCTCAGGGGGGAGACCCAGTACTTC	CASSVNLRGETQYF